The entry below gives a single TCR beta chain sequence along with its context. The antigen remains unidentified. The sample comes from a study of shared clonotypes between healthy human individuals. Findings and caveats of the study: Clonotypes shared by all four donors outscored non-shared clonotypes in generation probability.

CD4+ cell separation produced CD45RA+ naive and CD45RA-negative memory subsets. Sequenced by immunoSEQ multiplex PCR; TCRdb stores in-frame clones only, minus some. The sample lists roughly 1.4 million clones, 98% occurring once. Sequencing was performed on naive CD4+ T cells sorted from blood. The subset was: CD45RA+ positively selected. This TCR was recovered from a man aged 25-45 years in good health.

CDR3 coding DNA: TGCGCCAGCAGCCAGGGGGGGTTGGGACGCGCCTCCTACGAGCAGTACTTC. Protein: CASSQGGLGRASYEQYF. The chain has TRBV4-3 and TRBJ2-7; 7 bases map to TRBD2. Per the germline V gene, CDR1 is LGHNA and CDR2 is YSLEER. This CDR3 contains 17 residues. With 3 bases clipped from V and 0 bases from J, the junction kept 11 bases outside the gene matches.